Reported below is one T cell receptor (beta chain). The antigen is unknown. These data originate in a study of OX40 agonist ivuxolimab in advanced cancers. The study's findings and limits: Certain nonresponders likewise exhibited a low normalized T-cell clonal expansion.

Some clones are missing from TCRdb's copy, which holds only in-frame ones; the method was immunoSEQ multiplex PCR. Counted here are approximately 21,000 clones, 82% occurring once; the ten biggest clones make up 3.1%. CDR3 size: 15 residues. Per germline, CDR1 SGHVS and CDR2 FNYEAQ. V lost 5 bases and J 5 bases, leaving 18 bases between the germline ends. The J gene is TRBJ2-5, the V gene TRBV7-6; D is possibly TRBD1 (6 bases). This specimen was CD4+ or CD8+ T cells sorted from blood, taken in a trial of the OX40 agonist ivuxolimab. The clonotype comes from an adult with an advanced solid tumor such as melanoma, head and neck, liver or kidney cancer. The CDR3 nucleotides read TGTGCCAGCAGCCGCCGGACAGCAACGGGGGAGACCCAGTACTTC. It translates to CASSRRTATGETQYF.